A few counts support the clone carrying this T cell receptor (beta chain). The germline V gene has CDR1 LGHDT and CDR2 YNNKEL (reference sequence). The V and J ends lost 4 bases and 6 bases respectively, with 15 bases between them. The CDR3 sequence is 14 residues long. Everyone who took part was about 18 to 90 years old, and they came from some 23 US areas. Cohort allocation depended upon clinical history that participants reported. Symptom resolution, clearance, or two negative PCRs marked the recovered donors of Cohort 3. This record belongs to a study of blood T cell repertoires in COVID-19. TCRdb keeps only in-frame clones here, not all; method: immunoSEQ multiplex PCR. The table records roughly 300,000 clones, more than 85% of them present only once.

The chain combines TRBV3-1 (or the pseudogene TRBV3-2) with TRBJ1-2; tentative D call: TRBD1 (6 bases). The sample consisted of PBMCs or T cells enriched from blood (not recorded which). This clonotype originated in a woman aged 25 to 39 who had recovered from COVID-19. In DNA, the CDR3 is TGTGCCAGCAGCCTTTCGGACAGCCGGGATGGCTACACCTTC. Translated, it gives CASSLSDSRDGYTF.